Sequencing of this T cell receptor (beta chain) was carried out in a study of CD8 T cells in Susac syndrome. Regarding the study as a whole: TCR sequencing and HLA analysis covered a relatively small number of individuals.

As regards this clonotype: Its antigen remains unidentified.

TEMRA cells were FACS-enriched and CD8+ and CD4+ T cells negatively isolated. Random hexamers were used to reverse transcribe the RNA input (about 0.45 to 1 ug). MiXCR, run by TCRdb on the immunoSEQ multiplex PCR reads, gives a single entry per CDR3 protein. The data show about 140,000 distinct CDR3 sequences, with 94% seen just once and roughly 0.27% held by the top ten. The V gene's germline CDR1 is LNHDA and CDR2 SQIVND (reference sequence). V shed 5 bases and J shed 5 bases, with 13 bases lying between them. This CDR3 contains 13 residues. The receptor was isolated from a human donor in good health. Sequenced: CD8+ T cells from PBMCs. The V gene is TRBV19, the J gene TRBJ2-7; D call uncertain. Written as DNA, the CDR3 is TGTGCCAGTAGTTTGGAACAGTATGACGAGCAGTACTTC. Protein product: CASSLEQYDEQYF.